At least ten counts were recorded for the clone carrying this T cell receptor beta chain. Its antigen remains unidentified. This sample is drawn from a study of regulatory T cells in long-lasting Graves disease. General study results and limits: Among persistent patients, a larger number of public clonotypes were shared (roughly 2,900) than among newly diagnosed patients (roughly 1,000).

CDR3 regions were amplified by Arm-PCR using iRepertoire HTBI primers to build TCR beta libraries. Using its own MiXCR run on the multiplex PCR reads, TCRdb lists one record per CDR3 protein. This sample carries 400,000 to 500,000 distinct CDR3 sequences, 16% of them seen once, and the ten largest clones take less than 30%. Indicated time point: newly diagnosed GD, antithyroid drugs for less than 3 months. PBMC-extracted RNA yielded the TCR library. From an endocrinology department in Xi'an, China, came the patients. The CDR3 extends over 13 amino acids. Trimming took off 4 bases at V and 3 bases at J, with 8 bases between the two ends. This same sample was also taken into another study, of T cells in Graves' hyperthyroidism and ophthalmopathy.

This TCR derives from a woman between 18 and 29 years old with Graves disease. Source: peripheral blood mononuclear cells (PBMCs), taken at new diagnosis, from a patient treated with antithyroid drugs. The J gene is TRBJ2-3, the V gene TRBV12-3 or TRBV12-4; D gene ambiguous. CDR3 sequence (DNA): TGTGCCAGCAGTTCTGCCAGGACAGATACGCAGTATTTT. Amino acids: CASSSARTDTQYF.